Shown below are 27 T cell receptor beta chains from a single sample sequenced in a study of OX40 agonist ivuxolimab in advanced cancers. Libraries were prepared by immunoSEQ multiplex PCR; TCRdb keeps only in-frame clonotypes and omits some of them. The sample has fewer than 75,000 clones; about 88% are singletons. Sample: CD4+ or CD8+ T cells sorted from blood, taken in a trial of the OX40 agonist ivuxolimab. These receptor sequences come from an adult with an advanced solid tumor such as melanoma, head and neck, liver or kidney cancer.

This clone was seen just once. The chain couples TRBV28 to TRBJ1-2, with D uncertain. V lost 3 bases and J lost 2, with 4 bases in between. Germline V CDR1 and CDR2: MDHEN, SYDVKM. The length of the CDR3 is 12 residues. CDR3 coding DNA: TGTGCCAGCAGTTTTTCGAACTATGGCTACACCTTC. Translating it yields CASSFSNYGYTF.

This chain joins TRBV5-4 and TRBJ2-1; TRBD2 matches 12 bases. The CDR3 covers 14 residues. Trimming took 5 bases from V and 5 from J; bases not matched to a gene: 2. The V gene's germline CDR1 is SGHNT and CDR2 YYREEE (reference sequence). The CDR3 here is CASSRLAGDNEQFF. For the CDR3, the DNA is TGTGCCAGCAGTCGACTAGCGGGAGACAATGAGCAGTTCTTC.

This clone was detected only once. The chain carries TRBV6-5 and TRBJ1-1; D gene unclear. V lost 6 bases and J 2 bases, leaving 4 bases between the germline ends. The CDR3 runs 11 residues. The germline V gene encodes CDR1 MNHEY and CDR2 SVGAGI. The CDR3 sequence: CASSTNTEAFF. DNA for the CDR3: TGTGCCAGCAGCACTAACACTGAAGCTTTCTTT.

V usage is TRBV7-3 and J usage is TRBJ2-2, with a tentative D call TRBD2 (6 bases). The V end was cut by 5 bases, the J end by 2 bases, with 9 bases between. The CDR3 is 14 residues long. Germline CDR1 SGHTA, CDR2 FQGTGA. CDR3 protein: CASSMGLNTGELFF. Written as DNA, the CDR3 is TGTGCCAGCAGCATGGGACTCAACACCGGGGAGCTGTTTTTT.

This chain joins TRBV4-1 and TRBJ2-7; 8 nucleotides match TRBD1. The V segment lost 1 base and the J segment 4 bases; nucleotides outside the gene matches: 6. The germline V gene has CDR1 MGHRA and CDR2 YSYEKL. The CDR3 loop spans 15 amino acids. For the CDR3, the DNA is TGCGCCAGCAGCCAAGGTAGTACAGGGGGATACGAGCAGTACTTC. This gives the protein CASSQGSTGGYEQYF.

This clone appeared once. The chain joins TRBV15 to TRBJ1-5; D not resolved. This CDR3 region has 14 residues. V was trimmed by 0 bases and J by 6 bases, leaving 9 bases between them. CDR1 LNHNV and CDR2 YYDKDF come from the germline V gene (reference sequence). The CDR3 nucleotides are TGTGCCACCAGCAGAGATCCAGGTGGTCAGCCCCAGCATTTT. Encoded protein: CATSRDPGGQPQHF.

J is TRBJ2-7 and V is TRBV5-1; possible D gene TRBD1, 5 bases. V was shortened by 4 bases and J by 2 bases, with 7 bases between the two germline ends. The CDR3 totals 12 residues. Germline loops: CDR1 SGHRS, CDR2 YFSETQ. The CDR3 protein is CASSTTAYEQYF. Written as DNA, the CDR3 is TGCGCCAGCAGCACGACAGCCTACGAGCAGTACTTC.

The chain combines TRBV5-1 with TRBJ1-1; the D is unclear. The V gene's germline CDR1 is SGHRS and CDR2 YFSETQ. The CDR3 is made up of 14 amino acids. Trimming took off 2 bases at V and 1 base at J, with 9 bases between the two ends. The CDR3 here is CASSLSGENTEAFF. The CDR3 DNA sequence: TGCGCCAGCAGCTTATCTGGGGAGAACACTGAAGCTTTCTTT.

This clone was seen a single time. The chain employs TRBV9 and TRBJ2-7; TRBD2 is a possible D gene (7 bases). V lost 4 bases, J lost 1 base, and 15 bases lay in between. The CDR3 extends over 15 amino acids. CDR1 is SGDLS, CDR2 YYNGEE, per germline. The CDR3, as DNA: TGTGCCAGCAGCCCGTACAGCGGGACATCCTACGAGCAGTACTTC. Encoded protein: CASSPYSGTSYEQYF.

In this sample, this clone turned up once. The chain recombines TRBV29-1 with TRBJ1-1, with 8 bases fitting TRBD1. With V trimmed by 7 bases and J by 8 bases, 12 bases remained unmatched. The CDR3 has 13 residues. Germline-derived CDR1 and CDR2 are SQVTM and ANQGSEA. The CDR3 spells CSATAGGSKEAFF. The CDR3 region has the DNA TGCAGCGCCACGGCAGGGGGCAGTAAAGAAGCTTTCTTT.

The chain recombines TRBV7-8 with TRBJ2-7; D is perhaps TRBD1 (5 bases). The V gene lost 5 bases and the J gene lost 9 bases, with 17 bases spanning the gap. The CDR3 is 13 amino acids. The germline gives CDR1 SGHVS, CDR2 FQNEAQ. The chain's CDR3 is CASSSLVQGGQYF. The CDR3 DNA sequence: TGTGCCAGCAGCAGCTTAGTTCAGGGCGGGCAGTACTTC. The complete variable domain, with remaining parts taken from reference TRBV7-8 and TRBJ2-7, reads GAGVSQSPRYKVAKRGQDVALRCDPISGHVSLFWYQQALGQGPEFLTYFQNEAQLDKSGLPSDRFFAERPEGSVSTLKIQRTQQEDSAVYLCASSSLVQGGQYFGPGTRLTVT.

This clone was recorded once. The V gene is TRBV6-5, the J gene TRBJ1-1; unclear D gene. Trimming removed 9 bases from V and 0 bases from J, with 8 bases in between. The germline V gene encodes CDR1 MNHEY and CDR2 SVGAGI. This CDR3 spans 12 amino acids. The CDR3 loop is CASSYVNTEAFF. CDR3 in DNA: TGTGCCAGTTCGTATGTGAACACTGAAGCTTTCTTT.

The CDR3 DNA reads TGTGCCACCAGCAGAGATCCCGCGGCGGGGGCCAACGTCCTGACTTTC. Its translation: CATSRDPAAGANVLTF. The rearrangement joins TRBV15 to TRBJ2-6; D remains unclear. CDR3 length equals 16 residues. CDR1 LNHNV and CDR2 YYDKDF come from the germline V gene (reference sequence). The V end lost 0 bases, the J end lost 4 bases, and 10 bases lay between the germline ends.

The chain links TRBV9 to TRBJ1-1; TRBD1 might be the D (5 bases). In germline, CDR1 is SGDLS, CDR2 YYNGEE. The germline V and J ends were trimmed by 4 bases and 1 base, with 14 bases remaining between them. This CDR3 region has 15 residues. As DNA, the CDR3 is TGTGCCAGCAGCCCTGAAGGGGCGTCGAACACTGAAGCTTTCTTT. As protein: CASSPEGASNTEAFF.

This chain uses TRBV11-3 with TRBJ2-3; maybe TRBD1 (5 bases). Germline-derived CDR1 and CDR2 are SGHNT and YENEEA. This CDR3 is built from 17 residues. With 5 bases removed from V and 0 bases from J, the gap between germline ends came to 18 bases. CDR3 DNA sequence: TGTGCCAGCAGCCCAGGGCGGTTTGCAAGTAGCACAGATACGCAGTATTTT. It codes for CASSPGRFASSTDTQYF.

V is TRBV11-3 and J is TRBJ2-2, with 8 bases identical to TRBD1. With 1 base clipped from V and 5 bases from J, the junction kept 6 bases outside the gene matches. The length of the CDR3 is 16 residues. Germline V CDR1 and CDR2: SGHNT, YENEEA. The CDR3 DNA follows: TGTGCCAGCAGCTTAGCCCAGGGGGCGCGGACCGGGGAGCTGTTTTTT. Amino acids: CASSLAQGARTGELFF.

This chain connects TRBV25-1 to TRBJ2-1; TRBD1 or TRBD2 may be the D gene (5 bases each). CDR1 MGHDK and CDR2 SYGVNS come from the germline V gene. V shed 4 bases and J shed 5 bases, with 9 bases lying between them. The CDR3 sequence is 13 residues long. The CDR3 loop reads CASSGDGDNEQFF. The CDR3 nucleotides read TGTGCCAGCAGTGGGGACGGAGACAATGAGCAGTTCTTC. The variable domain in full, completed from reference TRBV25-1 and TRBJ2-1, reads EADIYQTPRYLVIGTGKKITLECSQTMGHDKMYWYQQDPGMELHLIHYSYGVNSTEKGDLSSESTVSRIRTEHFPLTLESARPSHTSQYLCASSGDGDNEQFFGPGTRLTVL.

The V gene is TRBV6-1, the J gene TRBJ1-1; D might be TRBD1 (6 bases). Between the trimmed V and J ends, which lost 6 bases and 3 bases, there was a span of 11 bases. There are 13 residues in the CDR3. In germline, CDR1 is MNHNS, CDR2 SASEGT. The DNA for the CDR3 is TGTGCCAGCAGCCCGAAGGGGGACACTGAAGCTTTCTTT. It codes for CASSPKGDTEAFF.

The chain is built from TRBV11-3 and TRBJ2-7, with 8 bases matching TRBD1. Germline CDR1 and CDR2: SGHNT and YENEEA. The CDR3 consists of 15 residues. Trimming took 0 bases from V and 0 from J; bases not matched to a gene: 1. CDR3 loop: CASSLEGTGSYEQYF. The CDR3, as DNA: TGTGCCAGCAGCTTAGAAGGGACAGGCTCCTACGAGCAGTACTTC.

This sequence joins TRBV28 and TRBJ1-3; tentatively, D is TRBD1 (5 bases). V was clipped by 7 bases and J by 4 bases, with 17 bases between them. Per the germline V gene, CDR1 is MDHEN and CDR2 is SYDVKM. The CDR3 spans 15 residues. CDR3 sequence (DNA): TGTGCCAGCACCCCAAGCGGGGGGTTAGGAAACACCATATATTTT. Amino acids: CASTPSGGLGNTIYF.

This chain joins TRBV5-1 and TRBJ2-1; no clear D gene. Trimming stripped 5 bases from V and 9 bases from J, with 12 bases between. Germline-derived CDR1 and CDR2 are SGHRS and YFSETQ. The CDR3 runs 12 residues. The CDR3 sequence: CASSQISGEQFF. The CDR3 DNA follows: TGCGCCAGCAGTCAGATATCTGGTGAGCAGTTCTTC.

The genes are TRBV9 and TRBJ2-7; weak D call: TRBD2 (6 bases). Germline-derived CDR1 and CDR2 are SGDLS and YYNGEE. The CDR3 spans 13 residues. V gave up 0 bases and J gave up 6 bases, with 10 bases separating them. The CDR3 reads CASSVGPGGEQYF. The CDR3 DNA sequence: TGTGCCAGCAGCGTAGGGCCCGGGGGCGAGCAGTACTTC.

V is TRBV7-8 and J is TRBJ2-5; tentative D call: TRBD1 (5 bases). Germline assignment: CDR1 SGHVS and CDR2 FQNEAQ. V was shortened by 5 bases and J by 4 bases, with 17 bases between the two germline ends. The CDR3 runs to 15 residues. CDR3 residues: CASSVKQGVGETQYF. The CDR3 nucleotides are TGTGCCAGCAGCGTAAAGCAGGGCGTTGGAGAGACCCAGTACTTC.

This clone was counted once. The chain recombines TRBV5-4 with TRBJ2-2; the D gene is possibly TRBD2 (5 bases). The germline V gene encodes CDR1 SGHNT and CDR2 YYREEE (reference sequence). V was pared by 4 bases and J by 4 bases, with 14 bases between. CDR3 size: 15 residues. As DNA, the CDR3 is TGTGCCAGCAGCCCCGGACTGGAGAGCACCGGGGAGCTGTTTTTT. Its translation: CASSPGLESTGELFF.

The rearrangement joins TRBV6-6 to TRBJ1-1, with 7 bases fitting TRBD1. From germline, CDR1 is MNHNY and CDR2 SVGAGI (reference sequence). The CDR3 contains 15 residues. Trimming took 2 bases from V and 0 from J; bases not matched to a gene: 3. Here the CDR3 reads CASSYPGQLNTEAFF. Written as DNA, the CDR3 is TGTGCCAGCAGTTACCCGGGACAGCTGAACACTGAAGCTTTCTTT.

This chain connects TRBV5-4 to TRBJ2-1, with no clear D. The CDR3 is made up of 14 amino acids. V lost 5 bases and J 5 bases, leaving 14 bases between the germline ends. Germline V gives CDR1 SGHNT, CDR2 YYREEE (reference sequence). The CDR3 reads CASSSYSTDNEQFF. Here the CDR3 DNA reads TGTGCCAGCAGTAGCTACTCTACTGACAATGAGCAGTTCTTC.

This clone came up once. The genes are TRBV5-1 and TRBJ2-3; 7 bases line up with TRBD1. The CDR3 runs 14 residues. Germline trimming cut 4 bases from V and 3 bases from J; bases unmatched to any gene: 5. Germline-derived CDR1 and CDR2 are SGHRS and YFSETQ. The CDR3 nucleotides are TGCGCCAGCAGCCGGAACAGGGGAACAGATACGCAGTATTTT. Residues: CASSRNRGTDTQYF.